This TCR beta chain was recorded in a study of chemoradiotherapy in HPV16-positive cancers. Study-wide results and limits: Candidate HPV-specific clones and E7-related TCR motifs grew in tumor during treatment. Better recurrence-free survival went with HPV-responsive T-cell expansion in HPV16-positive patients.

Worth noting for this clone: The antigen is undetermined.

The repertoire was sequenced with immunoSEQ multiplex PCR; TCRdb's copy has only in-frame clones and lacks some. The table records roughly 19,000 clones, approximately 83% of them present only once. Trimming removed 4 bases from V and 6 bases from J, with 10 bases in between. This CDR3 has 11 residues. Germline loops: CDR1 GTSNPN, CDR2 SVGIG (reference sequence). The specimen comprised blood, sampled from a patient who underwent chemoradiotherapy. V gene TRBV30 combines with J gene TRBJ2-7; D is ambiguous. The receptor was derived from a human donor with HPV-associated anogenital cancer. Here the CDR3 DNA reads TGTGCCTGGAAGGACGAGGCCGAGCAGTACTTC. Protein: CAWKDEAEQYF.